The 25 T cell receptor beta chains below come from one sample, sequenced in a study of shared clonotypes between healthy human individuals. Clones were read by immunoSEQ multiplex PCR, and TCRdb kept only the in-frame ones, dropping some. Here the sample spans approximately 2.5 million clones, around 90% being singletons. Sequences were obtained from naive CD4+ T cells sorted from blood. Sample subset: CD45RA+ positively selected. These TCRs come from a man aged 18 to 29 in good health.

This chain joins TRBV9 and TRBJ1-6; D perhaps matches TRBD1 (6 bases). Trimming removed 0 bases from V and 9 bases from J, with 10 bases in between. Germline V CDR1 and CDR2: SGDLS, YYNGEE. There are 14 residues in the CDR3. The CDR3 spells CASSVDRERSPLHF. In nucleotides, the CDR3 is TGTGCCAGCAGCGTAGACAGGGAGCGTTCACCCCTCCACTTT.

In this sample, this clone turned up once. The V gene is TRBV19, the J gene TRBJ2-4, with unresolved D. Germline V gives CDR1 LNHDA, CDR2 SQIVND (reference sequence). V dropped 0 bases and J dropped 0 bases, with 9 bases sitting between them. The CDR3 consists of 16 residues. The CDR3 loop is CASSIDRKIAKNIQYF. The CDR3 region has the DNA TGTGCCAGTAGTATAGACAGGAAAATAGCCAAAAACATTCAGTACTTC.

The chain carries TRBV25-1 and TRBJ2-7; a weak D match, TRBD2 (7 bases). The CDR3 length is 14 residues. The germline V gene has CDR1 MGHDK and CDR2 SYGVNS. V dropped 3 bases and J dropped 2 bases, with 11 bases sitting between them. CDR3 coding DNA: TGTGCCAGCAGTGACCCCGGGGGGCCCTACGAGCAGTACTTC. It specifies CASSDPGGPYEQYF.

The gene calls are TRBV27 and TRBJ1-3; the match to TRBD1 covers 8 bases. V gave up 6 bases and J gave up 3 bases; unmatched junction bases: 10. This CDR3 has 16 amino acids. Germline V gene sequence: CDR1 MNHEY, CDR2 SMNVEV (reference sequence). The CDR3 bases are TGTGCCAGCAGCCCGGACAGGGTTTGGGGTGGAAACACCATATATTTT. It codes for CASSPDRVWGGNTIYF.

The chain links TRBV2 to TRBJ2-2, with 7 bases lining up with TRBD2. The CDR3 length is 15 residues. The V gene's germline CDR1 is SNHLY and CDR2 FYNNEI. J was trimmed by 4 bases and V by 2 bases; bases with no gene match: 4. The CDR3 DNA reads as TGTGCCAGCAGTGAAACTCTAGCGGCCACCGGGGAGCTGTTTTTT. This translates into CASSETLAATGELFF.

This clone was counted a single time. This chain links TRBV6-5 with TRBJ1-2; 8 positions match TRBD1. The CDR3 runs 14 residues. Germline V gene data show CDR1 as MNHEY and CDR2 as SVGAGI. The trim removed 5 bases at V and 8 bases at J, leaving 10 bases unmatched. CDR3 region: CASSTTGATSGYTF. In nucleotides, the CDR3 is TGTGCCAGCAGTACGACAGGGGCGACGAGCGGCTACACCTTC.

The V gene is TRBV5-6, the J gene TRBJ2-5; D assignment may be TRBD1 or TRBD2 (6 bases each). Per the germline V gene, CDR1 is SGHDT and CDR2 is YYEEEE. V lost 3 bases, J lost 5 bases, and 17 bases lay in between. The CDR3 is 15 residues long. CDR3 protein: CASSSKGGSWETQYF. The CDR3 nucleotides are TGTGCCAGCAGCTCGAAGGGGGGTTCGTGGGAGACCCAGTACTTC.

This clone was found a few times. V gene TRBV7-9 combines with J gene TRBJ1-1, with D possibly being TRBD1 (5 bases). Germline V gene data show CDR1 as SEHNR and CDR2 as FQNEAQ (reference sequence). This CDR3 has 16 residues. Trimming left V 1 base short and J 4 bases short, with 16 bases between. The CDR3, as DNA: TGTGCCAGCAGCTTAGTGGGAAGGGGATTAGTCACTGAAGCTTTCTTT. Translated, it gives CASSLVGRGLVTEAFF.

This chain's CDR3 is CASSLEGGQFF. The CDR3 DNA reads as TGTGCCAGCAGCTTAGAGGGGGGGCAGTTCTTC. J is TRBJ2-1 and V is TRBV11-2; a possible D gene is TRBD2 (6 bases). There are 11 residues in the CDR3. CDR1 is SGHAT and CDR2 is FQNNGV in the germline V gene. Trimming left V 0 bases short and J 12 bases short, with 6 bases between.

The V call is TRBV7-2, the J call TRBJ2-4; 14 nucleotides match TRBD2. V shed 0 bases, J shed 2 bases, and the junction held 12 bases outside the gene matches. This CDR3 has 21 residues. Germline V gene data show CDR1 as SGHTA and CDR2 as FQGNSA. The CDR3 region is CASSLAPSTSGRALTKNIQYF. The CDR3 region has the DNA TGTGCCAGCAGCTTAGCGCCCTCGACTAGCGGGAGGGCCCTAACCAAAAACATTCAGTACTTC.

Concerning this clone: This specimen includes other DNA sequences encoding the same CDR3. This rearrangement joins TRBV5-1 to TRBJ1-1; D not resolved. Germline CDR1 reads SGHRS; CDR2 reads YFSETQ. V was clipped by 0 bases and J by 1 base, with 10 bases between them. This CDR3 region has 15 residues. As DNA, the CDR3 is TGCGCCAGCAGCTTGGCCTTGGGTGGGAACACTGAAGCTTTCTTT. This encodes CASSLALGGNTEAFF.

This chain connects TRBV4-3 to TRBJ2-7, with 10 bases matching TRBD1. J lost 4 bases, V lost 1 base, and 7 bases had no gene match. CDR1 and CDR2 from the germline V gene are LGHNA and YSLEER. This CDR3 region has 16 residues. The CDR3 is CASSQAAGQGVYEQYF. DNA for the CDR3: TGCGCCAGCAGCCAAGCCGCTGGACAGGGGGTATACGAGCAGTACTTC.

The chain carries TRBV15 and TRBJ2-5; D may match TRBD1 or TRBD2 (6 bases each). This CDR3 is 16 amino acids long. Trimming shortened V by 3 bases and J by 5 bases, and 19 bases separated the two germline ends. Germline V lookup: CDR1 LNHNV, CDR2 YYDKDF (reference sequence). The CDR3 bases are TGTGCCACCAGCAGGCGACTAACGGGGGCGGGGGAGACCCAGTACTTC. As protein: CATSRRLTGAGETQYF.

V and J are TRBV28 and TRBJ1-1; D is uncertain. Per germline, CDR1 MDHEN and CDR2 SYDVKM. V was trimmed by 4 bases and J by 11 bases, leaving 11 bases between them. This CDR3 is built from 11 residues. DNA of the CDR3: TGTGCCAGCAGTTACATGGGGTTGGCTTTCTTT. This translates into CASSYMGLAFF.

The gene calls are TRBV18 and TRBJ2-3, with TRBD2 matching over 7 bases. This CDR3 comprises 15 residues. Germline V gene data show CDR1 as KGHSH and CDR2 as LQKENI. V shed 0 bases and J 6 bases; nucleotides not matched to a gene: 6. CDR3 sequence: CASSPPGLAADTQYF. The CDR3 DNA sequence: TGTGCCAGCTCACCACCGGGCCTAGCGGCGGATACGCAGTATTTT.

The V call is TRBV18, the J call TRBJ2-7, with unresolved D. V was shortened by 1 base and J by 0 bases, with 10 bases between the two germline ends. CDR1 is KGHSH and CDR2 is LQKENI in the germline V gene. The length of the CDR3 is 15 residues. This CDR3 is CASSPLPDNSYEQYF. The CDR3 DNA reads as TGTGCCAGCTCACCACTGCCCGACAACTCCTACGAGCAGTACTTC.

The chain uses TRBV7-9 and TRBJ2-5; D gene unclear. This CDR3 has 14 residues. V was trimmed by 4 bases and J by 3 bases, leaving 12 bases between them. Germline V gene data show CDR1 as SEHNR and CDR2 as FQNEAQ (reference sequence). CDR3 protein: CASSYRTEKETQYF. CDR3 bases: TGTGCCAGCAGCTACCGGACGGAGAAAGAGACCCAGTACTTC.

This clone appeared once. J is TRBJ2-7 and V is TRBV6-1, with 10 bases identical to TRBD2. Germline CDR1 MNHNS, CDR2 SASEGT. The trim removed 3 bases at V and 1 base at J, leaving 3 bases unmatched. The CDR3 runs 15 residues. CDR3 coding DNA: TGTGCCAGCAGTGAGACTAGCGGGCTATCCTACGAGCAGTACTTC. This gives the protein CASSETSGLSYEQYF.

This clone occurred a few times. The chain combines TRBV11-1 with TRBJ1-6; no clear D. CDR1 SGHAT and CDR2 FQDESV come from the germline V gene (reference sequence). CDR3 length: 14 residues. V lost 0 bases and J lost 8, with 8 bases in between. This chain's CDR3 is CASSLARKDSPLHF. The CDR3 DNA follows: TGTGCCAGCAGCTTAGCGCGTAAGGATTCACCCCTCCACTTT.

The genes are TRBV6-1 and TRBJ2-3; the D gene is possibly TRBD2 (6 bases). The V gene's germline CDR1 is MNHNS and CDR2 SASEGT. This CDR3 comprises 14 residues. V was trimmed by 4 bases and J by 5 bases, leaving 13 bases between them. The CDR3: CASSAGGEEDTQYF. The CDR3 DNA follows: TGTGCCAGCAGTGCCGGAGGGGAAGAAGATACGCAGTATTTT.

V and J are TRBV6-6 and TRBJ2-5, with D possibly TRBD1 on 6 matching bases. V lost 6 bases and J lost 3, with 14 bases in between. This CDR3 contains 14 residues. Germline V lookup: CDR1 MNHNY, CDR2 SVGAGI (reference sequence). The CDR3 DNA reads as TGTGCCAGCAGCCGCGGACAGTACGAAGAGACCCAGTACTTC. As protein: CASSRGQYEETQYF.

V gene TRBV18 combines with J gene TRBJ2-7; no clear D gene. Germline CDR1 reads KGHSH; CDR2 reads LQKENI. The V and J ends lost 0 bases and 7 bases respectively, with 13 bases between them. The CDR3 totals 14 residues. Written as DNA, the CDR3 is TGTGCCAGCTCACCACCTAACCTGTGGGGAGAGCAGTACTTC. It encodes CASSPPNLWGEQYF.

The chain couples TRBV11-2 to TRBJ2-2; 7 bases line up with TRBD1. Germline values: CDR1 SGHAT, CDR2 FQNNGV. The junction had 6 bases not matched to a gene; V was cut back by 2 bases and J by 3 bases. The CDR3 is 16 amino acids. CDR3 residues: CASSLTGTGDTGELFF. DNA of the CDR3: TGTGCCAGCAGCTTAACCGGCACAGGGGACACCGGGGAGCTGTTTTTT.

The chain uses TRBV5-1 and TRBJ1-4, with TRBD1 matching over 7 bases. The CDR3 has 16 amino acids. After removal of 4 bases from V and 5 bases from J, the junction contained 11 bases not matched to a gene. CDR1 is SGHRS, CDR2 YFSETQ, per germline. The CDR3 nucleotides are TGCGCCAGCAGCAGTCAGGGGGGGATCGGCAATGAAAAACTGTTTTTT. It codes for CASSSQGGIGNEKLFF.

Details on this clone: The same CDR3 is also encoded by other DNA sequences in this sample. The chain carries TRBV5-1 and TRBJ1-1, with D tentatively TRBD1 (6 bases). Germline lookup yields CDR1 SGHRS and CDR2 YFSETQ. There are 15 residues in the CDR3. The germline V and J ends were trimmed by 0 bases and 5 bases, with 14 bases remaining between them. The DNA for the CDR3 is TGCGCCAGCAGCTTGGAGTGGGGGGCGTCTACTGAAGCTTTCTTT. Encoded protein: CASSLEWGASTEAFF.